A single sample is the source of the 27 T cell receptor beta chains below, sequenced in a study of PD-L1 blockade in urothelial cancer. Noted time point: pretreatment peripheral blood. Data came from immunoSEQ multiplex PCR; TCRdb stores just in-frame clones and leaves some out. This sample has fewer than 65,000 clones, with roughly four fifths found just once. Material: PBMCs, obtained around atezolizumab (anti-PD-L1) treatment. The receptors shown here come from a man between 65 and 85 years old with urothelial cancer.

CDR3 bases: TGTGCCAGCAGTCCCTTTGCAGGGGGGACTGAAGCTTTCTTT. It specifies CASSPFAGGTEAFF. The chain links TRBV6-5 to TRBJ1-1; 7 bases match TRBD1. From germline, CDR1 is MNHEY and CDR2 SVGAGI. The CDR3 consists of 14 residues. Germline trimming cut 5 bases from V and 5 bases from J; bases unmatched to any gene: 8.

This sequence joins TRBV12-5 and TRBJ1-5; D not resolved. CDR3 length: 17 amino acids. CDR1 is LGHNT and CDR2 is FRNRAP in the germline V gene. V shed 1 base and J shed 1 base, with 14 bases lying between them. CDR3 DNA: TGTGCTAGTGGTTTGGGAGGGAATTTAAGAAGCAATCAGCCCCAGCATTTT. Translating gives CASGLGGNLRSNQPQHF.

The rearrangement joins TRBV20-1 to TRBJ1-2; D unclear. Germline CDR1 reads DFQATT; CDR2 reads SNEGSKA (reference sequence). The V end lost 7 bases, the J end lost 8 bases, and 8 bases lay between the germline ends. The CDR3 spans 9 residues. In DNA, the CDR3 is TGCAGTGTCGGGTTGGGCTACACCTTC. It codes for CSVGLGYTF.

The sample holds a few counts of this clone. The J gene is TRBJ2-5, the V gene TRBV5-4; tentative D call: TRBD1 (6 bases). This CDR3 comprises 13 residues. V dropped 0 bases and J dropped 4 bases, with 7 bases sitting between them. In germline, CDR1 is SGHNT, CDR2 YYREEE (reference sequence). The CDR3 is CASSLVGGETQYF. The CDR3 DNA sequence: TGTGCCAGCAGCTTGGTAGGGGGAGAGACCCAGTACTTC.

V is TRBV18 and J is TRBJ2-5, with 10 bases lining up with TRBD1. V shed 4 bases and J 7 bases; nucleotides not matched to a gene: 12. CDR1 is KGHSH and CDR2 is LQKENI in the germline V gene. The CDR3 sequence is 16 residues long. The DNA of the CDR3 is TGTGCCAGCTCACTAAGACAGGGGGCGCGGTATGTGACCCAGTACTTC. It is translated as CASSLRQGARYVTQYF.

This chain links TRBV27 with TRBJ1-2, with 11 bases aligning to TRBD1. Germline values: CDR1 MNHEY, CDR2 SMNVEV (reference sequence). Trimming cost V 6 bases and J 4 bases; bases outside gene matches: 1. The CDR3 loop spans 13 amino acids. The CDR3 reads CASRGQGVYGYTF. The CDR3 DNA reads as TGTGCCAGCAGGGGACAGGGGGTCTATGGCTACACCTTC.

The gene calls are TRBV9 and TRBJ2-7, with D maybe TRBD1 (6 bases). V lost 2 bases to trimming and J lost 3 bases, with 18 bases between them. This CDR3 is 16 amino acids long. Germline CDR1 SGDLS, CDR2 YYNGEE. CDR3 in DNA: TGTGCCAGCAGCGTCGGCTCCGGCGAAGGGGGCTACGAGCAGTACTTC. Translated: CASSVGSGEGGYEQYF.

The gene calls are TRBV19 and TRBJ1-2; D may be TRBD1 (6 bases). The CDR3 has 14 residues. Trimming cost V 7 bases and J 5 bases, with 17 bases left between them. Germline V gene data show CDR1 as LNHDA and CDR2 as SQIVND (reference sequence). CDR3: CASTGQGSLYGYTF. The CDR3, as DNA: TGTGCCAGTACTGGCCAGGGGTCGCTATATGGCTACACCTTC. The full variable domain, its missing parts supplied by reference TRBV19 and TRBJ1-2, is DGGITQSPKYLFRKEGQNVTLSCEQNLNHDAMYWYRQDPGQGLRLIYYSQIVNDFQKGDIAEGYSVSREKKESFPLTVTSAQKNPTAFYLCASTGQGSLYGYTFGSGTRLTVV.

The CDR3 protein is CASRTGGGITEAFF. Here the CDR3 DNA reads TGTGCCAGCAGGACAGGGGGCGGGATCACTGAAGCTTTCTTT. The V and J genes are TRBV6-1 and TRBJ1-1; 10 bases agree with TRBD1. V gave up 6 bases and J gave up 4 bases; unmatched junction bases: 5. The germline gives CDR1 MNHNS, CDR2 SASEGT. This CDR3 has 14 residues.

The chain uses TRBV2 and TRBJ2-3; D possibly corresponds to TRBD2 (6 bases). CDR3 size: 15 residues. Per the germline V gene, CDR1 is SNHLY and CDR2 is FYNNEI. V lost 6 bases, J lost 7 bases, and 20 bases lay in between. The CDR3 nucleotides are TGTGCCAGCAGGGAGGGTTTTGAGCTCGCAAATACGCAGTATTTT. Translated: CASREGFELANTQYF.

The V gene is TRBV7-9, the J gene TRBJ1-4; 11 bases fit TRBD1. The CDR3 extends over 18 amino acids. V dropped 4 bases and J dropped 3; count of bases not matched to a gene: 10. In germline, CDR1 is SEHNR, CDR2 FQNEAQ (reference sequence). CDR3 nucleotides: TGTGCCAGCAGCTCCCCCCAGGGACAGGGGGTTGCTAATGAAAAACTGTTTTTT. It is translated as CASSSPQGQGVANEKLFF.

This sequence joins TRBV19 and TRBJ2-6, with TRBD1 matching 7 bases. The CDR3 loop spans 17 amino acids. The V and J ends lost 5 bases and 0 bases, in that order; junction bases with no gene match: 7. The germline V gene encodes CDR1 LNHDA and CDR2 SQIVND (reference sequence). The CDR3 bases are TGTGCCAGTAGTCGGGGACAGTTACGCTCTGGGGCCAACGTCCTGACTTTC. It specifies CASSRGQLRSGANVLTF.

In this sample, this clone turned up once. The chain couples TRBV4-3 to TRBJ2-7; TRBD2 agrees at 10 bases. This CDR3 region has 17 residues. Germline CDR1 is LGHNA and CDR2 is YSLEER. The J segment lost 5 bases and the V segment lost 0 bases, leaving 10 bases of the junction unmatched. DNA for the CDR3: TGCGCCAGCAGCCAAGATCTTCGGCTAGCGGGAGTCGACGAGCAGTACTTC. Encoded protein: CASSQDLRLAGVDEQYF.

J is TRBJ2-7 and V is TRBV28, with D possibly matching TRBD1 (5 bases). The length of the CDR3 is 15 residues. Trimming took off 5 bases at V and 5 bases at J, with 19 bases between the two ends. Germline values: CDR1 MDHEN, CDR2 SYDVKM. CDR3: CASSPPTEFGDEQYF. The CDR3 DNA reads TGTGCCAGCAGTCCCCCGACAGAGTTTGGGGACGAGCAGTACTTC.

The chain uses TRBV11-3 and TRBJ2-7; TRBD2 agrees at 9 bases. CDR1 and CDR2 from the germline V gene are SGHNT and YENEEA. The junction had 12 bases not matched to a gene; V was cut back by 5 bases and J by 7 bases. This CDR3 has 15 residues. The CDR3 coding sequence is TGTGCCAGCAGCACTGTAGCGGGAGCGCTAGGAGAGCAGTACTTC. Encoded protein: CASSTVAGALGEQYF. Full variable domain (remainder filled in from reference TRBV11-3 and TRBJ2-7): EAGVVQSPRYKIIEKKQPVAFWCNPISGHNTLYWYLQNLGQGPELLIRYENEEAVDDSQLPKDRFSAERLKGVDSTLKIQPAELGDSAVYLCASSTVAGALGEQYFGPGTRLTVT.

The chain uses TRBV10-2 and TRBJ2-7; D is undetermined. Germline lookup yields CDR1 WSHSY and CDR2 SAAADI. The CDR3 covers 12 residues. The V end was cut by 3 bases, the J end by 2 bases, with 5 bases between. The CDR3 is CASSEGAYEQYF. CDR3 DNA: TGCGCCAGCAGTGAAGGAGCCTACGAGCAGTACTTC.

The chain uses TRBV5-6 and TRBJ2-2, with D possibly being TRBD1 (6 bases). Trimming shortened V by 6 bases and J by 1 base, and 16 bases separated the two germline ends. This CDR3 has 16 residues. Germline assignment: CDR1 SGHDT and CDR2 YYEEEE. Here the CDR3 reads CASTTWLGQNTGELFF. The CDR3 DNA reads as TGTGCCAGCACCACCTGGCTGGGACAGAACACCGGGGAGCTGTTTTTT.

The gene calls are TRBV27 and TRBJ2-4, with 8 nucleotides matching TRBD2. The CDR3 contains 14 residues. Germline V gene data show CDR1 as MNHEY and CDR2 as SMNVEV (reference sequence). Trimming took 8 bases from V and 5 from J; bases not matched to a gene: 8. This CDR3 reads CASASAGGQNIQYF. The CDR3, as DNA: TGTGCCAGCGCCTCCGCGGGAGGCCAAAACATTCAGTACTTC.

V and J are TRBV14 and TRBJ2-1, with D uncertain. This CDR3 comprises 11 residues. The germline V and J ends were trimmed by 6 bases and 6 bases, with 6 bases remaining between them. Germline V gene lookup returns CDR1 SGHDN and CDR2 FVKESK. The CDR3 DNA sequence: TGTGCCAGCAGAGGAGTCAATGAGCAGTTCTTC. It specifies CASRGVNEQFF.

V gene TRBV5-4 combines with J gene TRBJ1-4; possibly TRBD1 for D (6 bases). The CDR3 length is 19 residues. Germline V gene data show CDR1 as SGHNT and CDR2 as YYREEE (reference sequence). Trimming took 2 bases from V and 2 from J, leaving 22 bases between them. The CDR3 nucleotides are TGTGCCAGCAGCTTTGGGAATCGTGGACAGTCGCGGACTAATGAAAAACTGTTTTTT. Residues: CASSFGNRGQSRTNEKLFF.

There are a few counts of this clone. The gene calls are TRBV19 and TRBJ2-7, with 9 bases identical to TRBD1. Trimming took 9 bases from V and 3 from J; bases not matched to a gene: 18. The CDR3 totals 17 residues. Germline CDR1 is LNHDA and CDR2 is SQIVND (reference sequence). DNA for the CDR3: TGTGCCAGCCGCTGGACAGGGGATAACAATCCTGTCTACGAGCAGTACTTC. Amino acids: CASRWTGDNNPVYEQYF. Together with reference TRBV19 and TRBJ2-7, the CDR3 gives the full variable domain: DGGITQSPKYLFRKEGQNVTLSCEQNLNHDAMYWYRQDPGQGLRLIYYSQIVNDFQKGDIAEGYSVSREKKESFPLTVTSAQKNPTAFYLCASRWTGDNNPVYEQYFGPGTRLTVT.

The rearrangement uses TRBV7-9 and TRBJ1-1, with D tentatively TRBD1 (5 bases). V lost 4 bases and J 0 bases, leaving 9 bases between the germline ends. This CDR3 comprises 14 residues. The germline CDR1 and CDR2 sequences are SEHNR and FQNEAQ (reference sequence). The CDR3 nucleotides read TGTGCCAGCAGCTGGCTAGGGGTGAACACTGAAGCTTTCTTT. Its protein product is CASSWLGVNTEAFF. Filled out from reference TRBV7-9 and TRBJ1-1, the complete variable domain reads DTGVSQNPRHKITKRGQNVTFRCDPISEHNRLYWYRQTLGQGPEFLTYFQNEAQLEKSRLLSDRFSAERPKGSFSTLEIQRTEQGDSAMYLCASSWLGVNTEAFFGQGTRLTVV.

The rearrangement joins TRBV7-2 to TRBJ2-7; 10 bases fit TRBD1. J gave up 5 bases and V 3 bases, and 7 bases lay outside the gene matches. The CDR3 totals 15 residues. Per the germline V gene, CDR1 is SGHTA and CDR2 is FQGNSA. CDR3: CASSLAGTGVNEQYF. The CDR3 DNA reads TGTGCCAGCAGCTTGGCCGGGACAGGGGTAAACGAGCAGTACTTC.

The chain's CDR3 is CASSSTGTVNTEAFF. CDR3 DNA sequence: TGTGCCAGCAGTTCGACCGGGACAGTGAACACTGAAGCTTTCTTT. The chain couples TRBV28 to TRBJ1-1, with TRBD1 identical over 7 bases. The CDR3 runs to 15 residues. CDR1 MDHEN and CDR2 SYDVKM come from the germline V gene. Losses at the gene ends were 4 bases for V and 0 bases for J; bases not matched to a gene: 5.

V is TRBV19 and J is TRBJ2-2, with D tentatively TRBD2 (7 bases). In germline, CDR1 is LNHDA, CDR2 SQIVND (reference sequence). V lost 8 bases, J lost 2 bases, and 18 bases lay in between. The CDR3 has 16 residues. The DNA for the CDR3 is TGTGCCAGTGGGGGGCTAGCGGAATTAAACACCGGGGAGCTGTTTTTT. Translating it yields CASGGLAELNTGELFF. Drawing the rest from reference TRBV19 and TRBJ2-2, the complete variable domain is DGGITQSPKYLFRKEGQNVTLSCEQNLNHDAMYWYRQDPGQGLRLIYYSQIVNDFQKGDIAEGYSVSREKKESFPLTVTSAQKNPTAFYLCASGGLAELNTGELFFGEGSRLTVL.

V usage is TRBV7-8 and J usage is TRBJ2-1; no clear D. The germline CDR1 and CDR2 sequences are SGHVS and FQNEAQ. The CDR3 has 13 residues. Trimming pared 3 bases from V and 5 bases from J, leaving 8 bases between. The CDR3 nucleotides read TGTGCCAGCAGCTTGAAGCTTAACAATGAGCAGTTCTTC. Translating gives CASSLKLNNEQFF.

This sequence joins TRBV28 and TRBJ2-3; the D gene is possibly TRBD2 (5 bases). The CDR3 has 13 residues. V lost 11 bases to trimming and J lost 0 bases, with 12 bases between them. CDR1 is MDHEN and CDR2 is SYDVKM in the germline V gene. In DNA form, the CDR3 reads TGTGCCGGTGGACTCCCGAGCACAGATACGCAGTATTTT. This gives the protein CAGGLPSTDTQYF.